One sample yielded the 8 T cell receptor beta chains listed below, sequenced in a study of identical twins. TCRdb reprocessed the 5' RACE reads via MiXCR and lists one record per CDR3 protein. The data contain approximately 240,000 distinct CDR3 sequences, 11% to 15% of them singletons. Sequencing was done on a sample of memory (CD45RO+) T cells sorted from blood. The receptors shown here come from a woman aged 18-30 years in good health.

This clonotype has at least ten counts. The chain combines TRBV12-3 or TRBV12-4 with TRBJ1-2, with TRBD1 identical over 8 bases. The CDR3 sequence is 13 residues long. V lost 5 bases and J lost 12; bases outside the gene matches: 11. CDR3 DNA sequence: TGTGCCAGCAGTCCAACCGACGGACAGGGCGACACCTTC. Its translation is CASSPTDGQGDTF.

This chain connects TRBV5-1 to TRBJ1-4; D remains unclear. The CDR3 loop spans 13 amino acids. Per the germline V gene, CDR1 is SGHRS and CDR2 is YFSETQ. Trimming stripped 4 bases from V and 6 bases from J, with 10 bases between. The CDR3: CASSDSLDEKLFF. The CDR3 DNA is TGCGCCAGCAGCGACTCTTTGGATGAAAAACTGTTTTTT.

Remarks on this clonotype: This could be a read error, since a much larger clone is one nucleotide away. The CDR3 is CASSYGSTYIEQFF. Here the CDR3 DNA reads TGTGCCAGCAGCTACGGGAGTACCTACATTGAGCAGTTCTTC. The chain has TRBV7-8 and TRBJ2-1; TRBD2 might be the D (6 bases). CDR3 length equals 14 residues. Germline V gene sequence: CDR1 SGHVS, CDR2 FQNEAQ.

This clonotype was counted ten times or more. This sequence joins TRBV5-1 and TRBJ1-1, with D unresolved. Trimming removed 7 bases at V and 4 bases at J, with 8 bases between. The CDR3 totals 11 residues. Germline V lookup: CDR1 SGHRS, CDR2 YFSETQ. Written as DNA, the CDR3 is TGCGCCAGCCCCACGGGCACTGAAGCTTTCTTT. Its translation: CASPTGTEAFF.

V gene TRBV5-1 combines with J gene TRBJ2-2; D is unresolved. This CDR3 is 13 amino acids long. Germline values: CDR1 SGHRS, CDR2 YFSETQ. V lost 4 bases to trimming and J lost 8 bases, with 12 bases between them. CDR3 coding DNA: TGCGCCAGCAGCCCCCAAGGTATGGGGGAGCTGTTTTTT. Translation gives CASSPQGMGELFF.

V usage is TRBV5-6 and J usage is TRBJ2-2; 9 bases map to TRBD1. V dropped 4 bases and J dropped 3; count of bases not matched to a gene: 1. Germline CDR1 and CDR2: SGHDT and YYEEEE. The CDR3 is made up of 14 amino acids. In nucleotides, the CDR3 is TGTGCCAGCAGCCGGGACAGGGACACCGGGGAGCTGTTTTTT. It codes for CASSRDRDTGELFF.

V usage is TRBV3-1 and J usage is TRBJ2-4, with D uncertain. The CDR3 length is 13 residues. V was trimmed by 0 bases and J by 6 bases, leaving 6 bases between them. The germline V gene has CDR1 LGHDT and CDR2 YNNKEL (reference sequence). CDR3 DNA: TGTGCCAGCAGCCAAGATAACGGAAACATTCAGTACTTC. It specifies CASSQDNGNIQYF. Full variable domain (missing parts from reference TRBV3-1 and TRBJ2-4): DTAVSQTPKYLVTQMGNDKSIKCEQNLGHDTMYWYKQDSKKFLKIMFSYNNKELIINETVPNRFSPKSPDKAHLNLHINSLELGDSAVYFCASSQDNGNIQYFGAGTRLSVL.

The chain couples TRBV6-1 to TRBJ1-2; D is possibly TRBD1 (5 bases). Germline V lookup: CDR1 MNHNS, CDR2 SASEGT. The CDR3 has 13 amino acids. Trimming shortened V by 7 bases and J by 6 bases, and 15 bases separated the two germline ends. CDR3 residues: CASTELEGNGYTF. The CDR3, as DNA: TGTGCCAGCACCGAGTTAGAGGGGAATGGCTACACCTTC.